Listed below are T cell receptor beta chains from one sample, sequenced in a study of Graves' ophthalmopathy and Graves' hyperthyroidism. TCRdb ran MiXCR on the multiplex PCR reads and lists one entry per CDR3 protein. Among almost 400,000 distinct CDR3 sequences listed, approximately 20% were seen once. Sequenced sample: peripheral blood. These receptors all stem from a woman between 18 and 29 years old with Graves' ophthalmopathy. Each CDR3 is given with its conserved first and last residue. The D gene is left open where the match is weak. A clone size is listed for some rows: how often the clone was seen (once, few, many), or a class if it is expanded.

>TRBV6-2/TRBV6-3|many|.|TRBJ1-2
TGTGCCAGCAGACAGGGAGGCTACACCTTC
CASRQGGYTF
>TRBV9|many|.|TRBJ2-5
TGTGCCAGCAGCGTAGCCCTGGAGGGGGAACAAGAGACCCAGTACTTC
CASSVALEGEQETQYF
>TRBV30|few|.|TRBJ2-2
TGTGCCTGGAGTGTACTGGGGTCGGAGCTGTTTTTT
CAWSVLGSELFF
>TRBV24-1|many|.|TRBJ2-5
TGTGCCACCAGTGATTTCACGGCGAGTGAGACCCAGTACTTC
CATSDFTASETQYF
>TRBV24-1|many|.|TRBJ1-2
TGTGCCACCAGTGATTCCCCCCGTCTCGGGGGGCATGGCTACACCTTC
CATSDSPRLGGHGYTF
>TRBV6-2/TRBV6-3|.|TRBD1|TRBJ1-2
TGTGCCAGCATCAAGGACAGGGCAAAAAACTATGGCTACACCTTC
CASIKDRAKNYGYTF
>TRBV12-3/TRBV12-4|many|TRBD2|TRBJ2-7
TGTGCCAGCAGTTTAGTTACCGGGACTAGCGGGAGGGCGAGCTCCTACGAGCAGTACTTC
CASSLVTGTSGRASSYEQYF
>TRBV6-2/TRBV6-3|few|TRBD2|TRBJ2-7
TGTGCCAGCAGTTACTGGCTAGCGGGTAGCTCCTACGAGCAGTACTTC
CASSYWLAGSSYEQYF
>TRBV7-6|.|.|TRBJ2-7
TGTGCCAGCAGCTTTTTAGTAGTCAACGAGCAGTACTTC
CASSFLVVNEQYF
>TRBV9|many|.|TRBJ2-2
TGTGCCAGCAGCCTCCGCCCCAACGGGGGGCTGTTTTTT
CASSLRPNGGLFF
>TRBV19|.|TRBD2|TRBJ2-5
TGTGCAAGTGCCTCGGCTAGCGGGAGAGGGGAGACCCAGTACTTC
CASASASGRGETQYF
>TRBV7-2|many|TRBD2|TRBJ2-5
TGTGCCAGCAGCTTTACTAGCGGAGAGACCCAGTACTTC
CASSFTSGETQYF
>TRBV5-8|many|.|TRBJ1-2
TGTGCCAGCAGCTATGGGGGGGGGTTTTTGAGGGGCTACACCTTC
CASSYGGGFLRGYTF
>TRBV6-2/TRBV6-3|many|.|TRBJ2-5
TGTGCCAGCAGGCATGGGGGGGCGGCCCAAGAGACCCAGTACTTC
CASRHGGAAQETQYF
>TRBV29-1|many|.|TRBJ2-5
TGCAGCGTTGTCAGGGGAGGAGAGACCCAGTACTTC
CSVVRGGETQYF
>TRBV6-5|.|.|TRBJ1-3
TGTGCCAGCAGTTACTCGATAAGCTCTGGAAACACCATATATTTT
CASSYSISSGNTIYF
>TRBV18|few|.|TRBJ1-1
TGTGCCAGCTCAGCCCTTTATCCGATTCGAGGGCGGGGCACTGAAGCTTTCTTT
CASSALYPIRGRGTEAFF
>TRBV2|many|.|TRBJ1-1
TGTGCCAGCAAGGGGTTGGAGATCACTGAAGCTTTCTTT
CASKGLEITEAFF
>TRBV28|many|.|TRBJ2-7
TGTGCCAGCAGTTTAACCAGGGGTGTACTCTACGAGCAGTACTTC
CASSLTRGVLYEQYF
>TRBV6-2/TRBV6-3|.|TRBD2|TRBJ2-7
TGTGCCAGCAGTTACAGAGCGGGAGGGCCCGGGGAGCAGTACTTC
CASSYRAGGPGEQYF
>TRBV6-5|many|.|TRBJ1-6
TGTGCCAGCAGTTACTCGACCGGGACTTATAATTCACCCCTCCACTTT
CASSYSTGTYNSPLHF
>TRBV6-5|many|.|TRBJ1-1
TGTGCCAGCCCCGCCCGTCTCCTGAACACTGAAGCTTTCTTT
CASPARLLNTEAFF
>TRBV28|many|.|TRBJ2-7
TGTGCCAGCAGTTTAGTGGGGAACGAGCAGTACTTC
CASSLVGNEQYF
>TRBV18|.|TRBD1|TRBJ2-2
TGTGCCAGCTCATCACGGGGACAGGGAAGTACCGGGGAGCTGTTTTTT
CASSSRGQGSTGELFF
>TRBV7-8|many|.|TRBJ1-1
TGTGCCAGCAGCCTCACGGACAGCTATCTGAACACTGAAGCTTTCTTT
CASSLTDSYLNTEAFF
>TRBV6-2/TRBV6-3|many|TRBD1|TRBJ2-2
TGTGCCAGCAGCATACAGGGGGTACTGAACACCGGGGAGCTGTTTTTT
CASSIQGVLNTGELFF
>TRBV2|.|TRBD1|TRBJ2-5
TGTGCCAGCAGTGAAGGACCCGGGACAGCGCAGGGGGAGACCCAGTACTTC
CASSEGPGTAQGETQYF
>TRBV12-3/TRBV12-4|.|TRBD1|TRBJ1-6
TGTGCCAGCAGTGAAATCCGGGACAGGGGGTCCTATAATTCACCCCTCCACTTT
CASSEIRDRGSYNSPLHF
>TRBV6-2/TRBV6-3|.|.|TRBJ1-5
TGTGCCAGCAGCAACAGCAGGGGTTTAGGCAATCAGCCCCAGCATTTT
CASSNSRGLGNQPQHF
>TRBV4-3|many|TRBD1|TRBJ1-3
TGCGCCAGCAGCCAAGATCTGGGACAGGGGTCCTCTGGAAACACCATATATTTT
CASSQDLGQGSSGNTIYF
>TRBV7-3|.|.|TRBJ2-7
TGTGCCAGCACGGGGACGGGAGTTTCCTACGAGCAGTACTTC
CASTGTGVSYEQYF
>TRBV2|many|TRBD1|TRBJ2-7
TGTGCCAGCAGTGAACACGACAGGGGGGTGTACGAGCAGTACTTC
CASSEHDRGVYEQYF
>TRBV28|many|.|TRBJ1-1
TGTGCCAGTAAGGGGGGTCACACTGAAGCTTTCTTT
CASKGGHTEAFF
>TRBV10-3|many|.|TRBJ2-7
TGTGCCATCAGCACCGGGGGATCCTACGAGCAGTACTTC
CAISTGGSYEQYF
>TRBV28|many|TRBD1|TRBJ2-2
TGTGCCAGCAGTTTAGCGGGACAGGGCAACACCGGGGAGCTGTTTTTT
CASSLAGQGNTGELFF
>TRBV28|many|.|TRBJ1-5
TGTGCCAGCACGCTTGGCTATAGCAATCAGCCCCAGCATTTT
CASTLGYSNQPQHF
>TRBV28|many|.|TRBJ2-5
TGTGCCAGCAGTGTGGGACGGGAAGAGACCCAGTACTTC
CASSVGREETQYF